The 15 T cell receptor beta chains given below trace back to one sample, sequenced in a study of T-cell memory formation after mild COVID-19. Using its own MiXCR run on the 5' RACE reads, TCRdb lists one record per CDR3 protein. The sample records roughly 620,000 distinct CDR3 sequences, about a sixth being singletons. The source material was PBMCs or a T cell subset sorted from them (not recorded which). These receptors all come from an adult woman who had mild COVID-19 (a few samples of this study predate the infection). Cell type and time point are not known.

This chain joins TRBV3-1 and TRBJ1-2; D remains ambiguous. Germline V gene lookup returns CDR1 LGHDT and CDR2 YNNKEL (reference sequence). The CDR3 runs to 15 residues. V was trimmed by 4 bases and J by 4 bases, leaving 16 bases between them. The CDR3 DNA follows: TGTGCCAGCAGCCCTCCCTCGGGGTCCTTCTATGGCTACACCTTC. It translates to CASSPPSGSFYGYTF. The full variable domain, with the rest looked up from reference TRBV3-1 and TRBJ1-2, is DTAVSQTPKYLVTQMGNDKSIKCEQNLGHDTMYWYKQDSKKFLKIMFSYNNKELIINETVPNRFSPKSPDKAHLNLHINSLELGDSAVYFCASSPPSGSFYGYTFGSGTRLTVV.

The V and J genes are TRBV12-3 or TRBV12-4 and TRBJ2-7; 10 bases match TRBD2. The CDR3 is made up of 14 amino acids. The V and J ends lost 2 bases and 6 bases, in that order; junction bases with no gene match: 4. CDR3 in DNA: TGTGCCAGCAGTTTAACTAGCGGGACTCTCGAGCAGTACTTC. Encoded protein: CASSLTSGTLEQYF.

V is TRBV6-5 and J is TRBJ1-1, with D perhaps TRBD1 (6 bases). Per the germline V gene, CDR1 is MNHEY and CDR2 is SVGAGI. The length of the CDR3 is 12 residues. V was cut by 9 bases and J by 8 bases, with 16 bases left in between. The CDR3 here is CASSQGSREAFF. DNA for the CDR3: TGTGCCAGTAGTCAGGGGTCAAGAGAAGCTTTCTTT.

The CDR3 loop reads CASDDNVYNEQFF. Written as DNA, the CDR3 is TGTGCCAGTGATGACAACGTCTACAATGAGCAGTTCTTC. The chain couples TRBV19 to TRBJ2-1; D gene uncertain. There are 13 residues in the CDR3. In germline, CDR1 is LNHDA, CDR2 SQIVND (reference sequence). V gave up 8 bases and J gave up 3 bases, with 11 bases separating them.

V is TRBV10-2 and J is TRBJ2-7; D may be TRBD1 (6 bases). Germline V CDR1 and CDR2: WSHSY, SAAADI. The CDR3 runs to 13 residues. Trimming stripped 7 bases from V and 3 bases from J, with 13 bases between. CDR3 coding DNA: TGCGCCAGCACCGGACAGAGTTTCTACGAGCAGTACTTC. Its translation: CASTGQSFYEQYF.

This clonotype was seen a handful of times. V gene TRBV24-1 combines with J gene TRBJ2-2; 10 positions agree with TRBD1. The CDR3 has 17 amino acids. V lost 2 bases, J lost 4 bases, and 6 bases stayed unmatched. Germline values: CDR1 KGHDR, CDR2 SFDVKD. As DNA, the CDR3 is TGTGCCACCAGTGATTGGGGACAGGGGATAGGCACCGGGGAGCTGTTTTTT. It translates to CATSDWGQGIGTGELFF.

J is TRBJ1-1 and V is TRBV5-1; 8 nucleotides agree with TRBD1. V dropped 2 bases and J dropped 1; count of bases not matched to a gene: 7. Germline V CDR1 and CDR2: SGHRS, YFSETQ. The CDR3 has 16 amino acids. The CDR3 sequence is CASSFSSGTGNTEAFF. The CDR3 bases are TGCGCCAGCAGCTTCTCCTCCGGGACAGGGAACACTGAAGCTTTCTTT. Full variable domain (rest looked up from reference TRBV5-1 and TRBJ1-1): KAGVTQTPRYLIKTRGQQVTLSCSPISGHRSVSWYQQTPGQGLQFLFEYFSETQRNKGNFPGRFSGRQFSNSRSEMNVSTLELGDSALYLCASSFSSGTGNTEAFFGQGTRLTVV.

This clonotype was recorded a few times. The chain couples TRBV7-2 to TRBJ2-7; D might be TRBD2 (6 bases). The length of the CDR3 is 14 residues. Germline V gene sequence: CDR1 SGHTA, CDR2 FQGNSA. Deletions cut 2 bases from V and 4 bases from J, with 12 bases between. The CDR3 DNA follows: TGTGCCAGCAGCTTAACGGGAGTCGGGTACGAGCAGTACTTC. Protein product: CASSLTGVGYEQYF.

The chain is built from TRBV7-6 and TRBJ1-4; tentatively, D is TRBD1 (6 bases). Deletions cut 5 bases from V and 7 bases from J, with 17 bases between. CDR3 length: 15 amino acids. The germline V gene has CDR1 SGHVS and CDR2 FNYEAQ. CDR3: CASSQGTPGGEKLFF. The CDR3 DNA follows: TGTGCCAGCAGCCAAGGGACACCGGGGGGTGAAAAACTGTTTTTT.

The chain recombines TRBV9 with TRBJ2-3; unclear D gene. The CDR3 has 14 amino acids. Per the germline V gene, CDR1 is SGDLS and CDR2 is YYNGEE. V was pared by 3 bases and J by 1 base, with 9 bases between. The CDR3 protein is CASSGTLRTDTQYF. CDR3 bases: TGTGCCAGCAGCGGGACCCTGCGCACAGATACGCAGTATTTT.

This clonotype came up a few times. The rearrangement uses TRBV30 and TRBJ1-1, with D unclear. Trimming took 7 bases from V and 3 from J, leaving 18 bases between them. Germline values: CDR1 GTSNPN, CDR2 SVGIG (reference sequence). This CDR3 spans 14 amino acids. The CDR3 sequence is CASNPQVRDTEAFF. DNA for the CDR3: TGTGCCTCAAACCCCCAGGTTAGGGACACTGAAGCTTTCTTT. The full variable domain, rest sourced from reference TRBV30 and TRBJ1-1, is SQTIHQWPATLVQPVGSPLSLECTVEGTSNPNLYWYRQAAGRGLQLLFYSVGIGQISSEVPQNLSASRPQDRQFILSSKKLLLSDSGFYLCASNPQVRDTEAFFGQGTRLTVV.

Of note for this clonotype: A much larger clone differs from this one at a single base, so this may be a read error. CDR3 in amino acids: CASTHSGANVLTF. The CDR3 DNA sequence: TGTGCCAGCACCCACTCTGGGGCCAACGTCCTGACTTTC. The V gene is TRBV2, the J gene TRBJ2-6; D is uncertain. The germline V and J ends were trimmed by 7 bases and 0 bases, with 4 bases remaining between them. The CDR3 covers 13 residues. CDR1 is SNHLY and CDR2 is FYNNEI in the germline V gene. Drawing the rest from reference TRBV2 and TRBJ2-6, the complete variable domain is EPEVTQTPSHQVTQMGQEVILRCVPISNHLYFYWYRQILGQKVEFLVSFYNNEISEKSEIFDDQFSVERPDGSNFTLKIRSTKLEDSAMYFCASTHSGANVLTFGAGSRLTVL.

The chain is built from TRBV9 and TRBJ2-1; 8 nucleotides align to TRBD1. Per the germline V gene, CDR1 is SGDLS and CDR2 is YYNGEE. With 4 bases clipped from V and 6 bases from J, the junction kept 6 bases outside the gene matches. The CDR3 contains 14 residues. Here the CDR3 DNA reads TGTGCCAGCAGCCGTTCGGGACAGGTCAATGAGCAGTTCTTC. Translating it yields CASSRSGQVNEQFF.

This clonotype has more than one count but fewer than ten. CDR3 loop: CASRTDLTGELFF. Written as DNA, the CDR3 is TGCGCCAGCAGAACAGACCTCACCGGGGAGCTGTTTTTT. The gene calls are TRBV5-1 and TRBJ2-2; D is unresolved. The CDR3 covers 13 residues. The V end lost 5 bases, the J end lost 4 bases, and 9 bases lay between the germline ends. Germline assignment: CDR1 SGHRS and CDR2 YFSETQ.

This clonotype was observed a handful of times. V usage is TRBV20-1 and J usage is TRBJ2-3; 8 nucleotides line up with TRBD1. CDR3 length equals 14 residues. V lost 6 bases, J lost 3 bases, and 8 bases stayed unmatched. The germline gives CDR1 DFQATT, CDR2 SNEGSKA (reference sequence). CDR3 region: CSASGQGPTDTQYF. The CDR3 nucleotides are TGCAGTGCGAGTGGACAGGGCCCTACAGATACGCAGTATTTT.